This T cell receptor (beta chain) was sequenced during a study of shared clonotypes between healthy human individuals. Study context: The donors, two women and a few men, were aged 18 to 49. Each donor contributed plates that comprised three CD4 naive, three CD4 memory, two CD8 naive and one CD8 memory.

V lost 5 bases and J lost 4, with 15 bases in between. The CDR3 length is 15 residues. The germline V gene has CDR1 SNHLY and CDR2 FYNNEI. CD45RO-negative, CCR7-selected cells formed the naive CD8 fraction, which excluded terminally differentiated effector memory CD45RA+ cells. The material for each subset, its genomic DNA, was split evenly across several immunoSEQ plates. Libraries were prepared by immunoSEQ multiplex PCR; TCRdb keeps only in-frame clonotypes and omits some of them. The repertoire holds some 1,900,000 clones, 85% to 95% seen once, with less than 1.5% in the top ten. The clonotype was recovered from a young man in good health. The chain carries TRBV2 and TRBJ1-3; no definite D call. The specimen was naive CD8+ T cells sorted from blood. The CDR3 nucleotides are TGTGCCAGCAGTCAAGGAGGTGGTGCGGGAAACACCATATATTTT. Translated, it gives CASSQGGGAGNTIYF. Full variable domain (rest looked up from reference TRBV2 and TRBJ1-3): EPEVTQTPSHQVTQMGQEVILRCVPISNHLYFYWYRQILGQKVEFLVSFYNNEISEKSEIFDDQFSVERPDGSNFTLKIRSTKLEDSAMYFCASSQGGGAGNTIYFGEGSWLTVV.